Presented here are 20 T cell receptor beta chains from one specimen sequenced in a study of cytomegalovirus exposure and HLA in healthy donors. PCR employed 60 Vbeta and 13 Jbeta primers. Clones were read by immunoSEQ multiplex PCR, and TCRdb kept only the in-frame ones, dropping some. The repertoire includes around 120,000 clones, roughly 79% of them detected once, and 3.9% sits in the top ten. Input material: PBMCs. The origin of the receptors is a young woman in good health and CMV-seronegative.

This chain uses TRBV5-4 with TRBJ2-1, with TRBD2 identical over 8 bases. The CDR3 extends over 17 amino acids. V was clipped by 4 bases and J by 5 bases; unmatched bases: 14. Germline values: CDR1 SGHNT, CDR2 YYREEE (reference sequence). CDR3 bases: TGTGCCAGCAGCCGGTCAACTAGCGGCACCCGGGACAATGAGCAGTTCTTC. The encoded protein is CASSRSTSGTRDNEQFF. The variable domain in full, completed from reference TRBV5-4 and TRBJ2-1, reads ETGVTQSPTHLIKTRGQQVTLRCSSQSGHNTVSWYQQALGQGPQFIFQYYREEENGRGNFPPRFSGLQFPNYSSELNVNALELDDSALYLCASSRSTSGTRDNEQFFGPGTRLTVL.

The chain couples TRBV29-1 to TRBJ2-3; no clear D gene. Trimming took 7 bases from V and 2 from J, leaving 7 bases between them. The CDR3 contains 11 residues. Germline V gene sequence: CDR1 SQVTM, CDR2 ANQGSEA. CDR3 region: CSGRNTDTQYF. CDR3 sequence (DNA): TGCAGCGGCAGGAACACAGATACGCAGTATTTT.

The chain recombines TRBV19 with TRBJ1-1; 9 bases line up with TRBD1. CDR3 length: 14 residues. The V and J ends lost 5 bases and 4 bases, in that order; junction bases with no gene match: 5. CDR1 is LNHDA, CDR2 SQIVND, per germline (reference sequence). The CDR3, as DNA: TGTGCCAGTAGTTCGGGACAGGGAAGCACTGAAGCTTTCTTT. It is translated as CASSSGQGSTEAFF.

The V gene is TRBV28, the J gene TRBJ1-1; D gene ambiguous. V shed 3 bases and J shed 2 bases, with 10 bases lying between them. CDR3 size: 14 residues. Germline V gene data show CDR1 as MDHEN and CDR2 as SYDVKM. The CDR3 here is CASSFRGANTEAFF. The CDR3 DNA is TGTGCCAGCAGTTTCCGGGGAGCAAACACTGAAGCTTTCTTT. Based on the CDR3 plus reference TRBV28 and TRBJ1-1, the full variable domain is DVKVTQSSRYLVKRTGEKVFLECVQDMDHENMFWYRQDPGLGLRLIYFSYDVKMKEKGDIPEGYSVSREKKERFSLILESASTNQTSMYLCASSFRGANTEAFFGQGTRLTVV.

The chain links TRBV5-1 to TRBJ2-6; the match to TRBD1 covers 7 bases. J gave up 0 bases and V 7 bases, and 1 base lay outside the gene matches. Germline CDR1 SGHRS, CDR2 YFSETQ. The CDR3 contains 14 residues. The CDR3 DNA sequence: TGCGCCAGCCGGGACAGCTCTGGGGCCAACGTCCTGACTTTC. Translated, it gives CASRDSSGANVLTF. The variable domain in full, completed from reference TRBV5-1 and TRBJ2-6, reads KAGVTQTPRYLIKTRGQQVTLSCSPISGHRSVSWYQQTPGQGLQFLFEYFSETQRNKGNFPGRFSGRQFSNSRSEMNVSTLELGDSALYLCASRDSSGANVLTFGAGSRLTVL.

The V call is TRBV29-1, the J call TRBJ2-1; 11 bases map to TRBD2. The J segment lost 3 bases and the V segment lost 7 bases, leaving 8 bases of the junction unmatched. This CDR3 is 15 amino acids long. Germline CDR1 is SQVTM and CDR2 is ANQGSEA. CDR3 sequence (DNA): TGCAGCGCCCCCCTAGCGGGAGGTCTCTACAATGAGCAGTTCTTC. It specifies CSAPLAGGLYNEQFF.

The V and J genes are TRBV10-3 and TRBJ2-7; D is perhaps TRBD2 (6 bases). V was clipped by 7 bases and J by 5 bases, with 15 bases between them. CDR1 and CDR2 (germline): ENHRY, SYGVKD. The CDR3 runs 13 residues. The CDR3 sequence: CAINPGRFDEQYF. CDR3 sequence (DNA): TGTGCCATCAATCCAGGGAGGTTCGACGAGCAGTACTTC.

The chain joins TRBV5-1 to TRBJ2-6, with D perhaps TRBD1 (6 bases). This CDR3 comprises 15 residues. The V end was cut by 5 bases, the J end by 0 bases, with 9 bases between. The germline CDR1 and CDR2 sequences are SGHRS and YFSETQ. The CDR3 protein is CASRQGPSGANVLTF. CDR3 sequence (DNA): TGCGCCAGCAGACAGGGCCCCTCTGGGGCCAACGTCCTGACTTTC.

This clone showed up just once. V and J are TRBV7-9 and TRBJ2-2; maybe TRBD2 (6 bases). V lost 8 bases and J lost 6, with 13 bases in between. The CDR3 loop spans 13 amino acids. CDR1 and CDR2 (germline): SEHNR, FQNEAQ (reference sequence). DNA of the CDR3: TGTGCCAGCGCCCCGGGGGAGCCCGGGGAGCTGTTTTTT. Encoded protein: CASAPGEPGELFF.

This clone was counted between two and nine times. V and J are TRBV7-2 and TRBJ2-7, with 9 bases matching TRBD1. This CDR3 has 14 residues. J was trimmed by 4 bases and V by 5 bases; bases with no gene match: 6. Germline CDR1 is SGHTA and CDR2 is FQGNSA. The DNA of the CDR3 is TGTGCCAGCAGCCGCTGGACAGGGGTGTACGAGCAGTACTTC. It codes for CASSRWTGVYEQYF.

The genes are TRBV19 and TRBJ2-1; tentative D call: TRBD2 (6 bases). Germline lookup yields CDR1 LNHDA and CDR2 SQIVND (reference sequence). The ends were cut back, 6 bases at V and 2 bases at J, with 11 bases in the middle. The CDR3 totals 14 residues. In DNA, the CDR3 is TGTGCCAGTAGGGAGGGCGGTACCTACAATGAGCAGTTCTTC. The encoded protein is CASREGGTYNEQFF.

The chain recombines TRBV27 with TRBJ2-7; 12 bases line up with TRBD2. Trimming at V came to 5 bases and at J to 4 bases, leaving 6 bases not matched to a gene. This CDR3 spans 15 amino acids. Germline assignment: CDR1 MNHEY and CDR2 SMNVEV (reference sequence). CDR3 sequence reads: CASSPRTSGKYEQYF. CDR3 bases: TGTGCCAGCAGTCCCCGGACTAGCGGGAAGTACGAGCAGTACTTC.

The V call is TRBV11-2, the J call TRBJ2-5, with a weak D call TRBD1 (5 bases). The J call may be mistaken, given a closer DNA end match to TRBJ2-7. CDR1 and CDR2 from the germline V gene are SGHAT and FQNNGV. The CDR3 is 13 amino acids. CDR3 residues: CASSLTGAYEQYF. The CDR3, as DNA: TGTGCCAGCAGCTTAACAGGCGCCTACGAGCAGTACTTC.

The genes are TRBV6-5 and TRBJ2-1; perhaps TRBD1 as D (6 bases). Germline V lookup: CDR1 MNHEY, CDR2 SVGAGI. The CDR3 has 12 residues. Trimming left V 2 bases short and J 8 bases short, with 7 bases between. The CDR3 sequence: CASSYGGYEQFF. In DNA, the CDR3 is TGTGCCAGCAGTTACGGGGGCTATGAGCAGTTCTTC.

The count of this clone is one. The chain combines TRBV19 with TRBJ2-5, with TRBD1 matching over 9 bases. TRBJ2-7 explains the end of the DNA better; the J call may be wrong. CDR3 length: 15 residues. Germline V gives CDR1 LNHDA, CDR2 SQIVND (reference sequence). This chain's CDR3 is CASSTTGTGNSEQYF. For the CDR3, the DNA is TGTGCCAGTAGTACCACCGGGACAGGGAACTCCGAGCAGTACTTC.

The chain is built from TRBV15 and TRBJ2-7; 8 positions match TRBD2. Trimming removed 2 bases from V and 5 bases from J; junction bases left unmatched: 2. The CDR3 spans 13 residues. The germline V gene has CDR1 LNHNV and CDR2 YYDKDF (reference sequence). CDR3 region: CATSRTSGHEQYF. In DNA form, the CDR3 reads TGTGCCACCAGCAGAACTAGCGGCCACGAGCAGTACTTC.

The chain links TRBV6-5 to TRBJ2-5, with 9 bases matching TRBD2. In germline, CDR1 is MNHEY, CDR2 SVGAGI. The CDR3 sequence is 15 residues long. Trimming at V came to 2 bases and at J to 5 bases, leaving 6 bases not matched to a gene. CDR3 sequence reads: CASSYGGTSRETQYF. CDR3 DNA: TGTGCCAGCAGTTACGGAGGGACTAGCCGGGAGACCCAGTACTTC.

This clone was seen a few times. The rearrangement joins TRBV5-6 to TRBJ2-3, with D possibly TRBD2 on 7 matching bases. Trimming took 6 bases from V and 4 from J, leaving 21 bases between them. Germline CDR1 SGHDT, CDR2 YYEEEE. The CDR3 is 16 residues long. The CDR3 loop reads CASIEGGRPNSDTQYF. CDR3 bases: TGTGCCAGCATCGAGGGGGGGAGGCCTAATTCAGATACGCAGTATTTT.

Details on this clone: The CDR3 ends on some other residue instead of the conserved phenylalanine or tryptophan, so this is likely a read error. The limits of the CDR3 on the DNA are not certain, so only TCRdb's listed CDR3 is given. This sequence joins TRBV27 and TRBJ1-4; TRBD1 is taken as the D call from the table, unchecked against the DNA. Counting both end residues, the CDR3 totals 16 amino acids. Germline loops: CDR1 MNHEY, CDR2 SMNVEV (reference sequence). The CDR3 reads CASSFDRVLVRKLFFG.

The chain joins TRBV30 to TRBJ2-5, with TRBD2 as a possible D gene (6 bases). Germline CDR1 GTSNPN, CDR2 SVGIG (reference sequence). This CDR3 spans 14 amino acids. Trimming shortened V by 6 bases and J by 11 bases, and 25 bases separated the two germline ends. DNA for the CDR3: TGTGCCTGTGAGTCTCAGTCAATGCCTCGGGAGCAGTACTTC. Protein product: CACESQSMPREQYF.